This T cell receptor beta chain appears in the sequencing data of a study of OX40 agonist ivuxolimab in advanced cancers. Study-wide background: Prior checkpoint blockade (anti-PD-1, anti-PD-L1 or anti-CTLA-4) was permitted; over 30% had it. Three individuals attained partial responses, comprising one hepatocellular carcinoma case and two cutaneous melanoma cases.

Profiled with immunoSEQ multiplex PCR; TCRdb holds only in-frame clones, not every one. The sample lists 6,500 to 8,000 clones, about 94% occurring once. CDR3 length: 15 amino acids. The junction had 12 bases not matched to a gene; V was cut back by 4 bases and J by 5 bases. CDR1 is SGHRS and CDR2 is YFSETQ in the germline V gene. Study observations and caveats: No antigen was identified for the clonally expanded peripheral T cells. The study found that CD8+ T cells averaged more expanded clones than CD4+.

A note on this clone: What it recognizes is unknown.

The receptor was derived from an adult with an advanced solid tumor such as melanoma, head and neck, liver or kidney cancer. The specimen comprised CD4+ or CD8+ T cells sorted from blood, sampled in a trial of the OX40 agonist ivuxolimab. The rearrangement links TRBV5-1 to TRBJ2-7; 7 nucleotides match TRBD1. CDR3 nucleotide sequence: TGCGCCAGCAGCCCCCAGCTCGGGACAGCCGACGAGCAGTACTTC. It codes for CASSPQLGTADEQYF.